This T cell receptor (beta chain) was captured in a study of CD8+ T cells in alopecia areata. Across the whole study: The duration of tofacitinib was 6 to 18 months, with 6 months off drug afterward. The study's findings and limits: Under tofacitinib, fewer expanded CD8+ clones appeared among the top 100 scalp clones.

Trimming left V 1 base short and J 0 bases short, with 9 bases between. Germline V CDR1 and CDR2: SQVTM, ANQGSEA. The CDR3 length is 14 residues. Treatment given: oral pan-JAK inhibitor, 5-10 mg twice daily. A word on this clone: The antigen is unknown.

Following RNA extraction, reverse transcription yielded cDNA that acted as the sequencing template. The method was immunoSEQ multiplex PCR; TCRdb's version includes in-frame clones alone and lacks a portion of them. The sample yields under 150,000 clones, approximately 51% seen once. The V call is TRBV29-1, the J call TRBJ1-1; D unresolved. The source material was CD4+ T cells sorted from blood, sampled at week 24, from a patient treated with tofacitinib. The source of this sequence is a human donor with alopecia areata. CDR3 DNA: TGCAGCGTTGAAGCCGGGAGCATGAACACTGAAGCTTTCTTT. Protein sequence: CSVEAGSMNTEAFF.